This TCR beta chain stems from a study of blood T cell repertoires in COVID-19. A few counts support this clone. Only in-frame clones appear in the TCRdb table, and some are missing; sequencing was by immunoSEQ multiplex PCR. The table includes nearly 80,000 clones, roughly 80% detected once. The V and J ends lost 1 base and 8 bases respectively, with 9 bases between them. Germline loops: CDR1 SGDLS, CDR2 YYNGEE. This CDR3 has 13 amino acids. This clonotype was sampled from a woman between 65 and 79 years old with acute or convalescent COVID-19. The sample was peripheral blood. This rearrangement joins TRBV9 to TRBJ2-2; D possibly corresponds to TRBD1 (5 bases). CDR3 residues: CASSVRGSGELFF. CDR3 nucleotide sequence: TGTGCCAGCAGCGTAAGGGGATCGGGGGAGCTGTTTTTT.